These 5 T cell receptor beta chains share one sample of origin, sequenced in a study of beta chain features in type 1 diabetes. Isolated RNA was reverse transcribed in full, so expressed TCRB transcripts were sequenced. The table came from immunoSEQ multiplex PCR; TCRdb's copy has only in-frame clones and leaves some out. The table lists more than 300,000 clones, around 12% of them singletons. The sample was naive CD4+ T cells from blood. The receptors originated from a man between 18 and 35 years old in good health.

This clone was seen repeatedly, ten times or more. The CDR3 sequence: CASRPPGLADTQYF. In DNA form, the CDR3 reads TGTGCCAGTAGGCCTCCGGGACTGGCAGATACGCAGTATTTT. V is TRBV19 and J is TRBJ2-3, with a tentative D call TRBD2 (6 bases). V was cut by 6 bases and J by 4 bases, with 14 bases left in between. CDR1 LNHDA and CDR2 SQIVND come from the germline V gene (reference sequence). This CDR3 has 14 residues. Combining the CDR3 with reference TRBV19 and TRBJ2-3 gives the whole variable domain DGGITQSPKYLFRKEGQNVTLSCEQNLNHDAMYWYRQDPGQGLRLIYYSQIVNDFQKGDIAEGYSVSREKKESFPLTVTSAQKNPTAFYLCASRPPGLADTQYFGPGTRLTVL.

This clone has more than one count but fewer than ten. CDR3 nucleotide sequence: TGTGCCAGCAGCTTAGCGGGTCTAGCGGTGACCTACGAGCAGTACTTC. Protein product: CASSLAGLAVTYEQYF. The V and J genes are TRBV7-8 and TRBJ2-7; 7 nucleotides agree with TRBD2. The germline gives CDR1 SGHVS, CDR2 FQNEAQ. Trimming cost V 0 bases and J 2 bases; bases outside gene matches: 7. The CDR3 contains 16 residues.

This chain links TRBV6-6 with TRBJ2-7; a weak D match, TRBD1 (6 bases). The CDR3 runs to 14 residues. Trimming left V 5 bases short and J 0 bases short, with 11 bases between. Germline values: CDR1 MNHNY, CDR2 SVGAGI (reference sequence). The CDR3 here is CASSPGHRSYEQYF. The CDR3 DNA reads TGTGCCAGCAGTCCGGGACACCGCTCCTACGAGCAGTACTTC.

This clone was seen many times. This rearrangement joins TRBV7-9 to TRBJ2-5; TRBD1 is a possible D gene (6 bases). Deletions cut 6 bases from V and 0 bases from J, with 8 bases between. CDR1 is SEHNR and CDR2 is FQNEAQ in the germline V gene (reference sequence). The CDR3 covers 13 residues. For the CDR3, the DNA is TGTGCCAGCAGGCGGACAGACCAAGAGACCCAGTACTTC. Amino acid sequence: CASRRTDQETQYF.

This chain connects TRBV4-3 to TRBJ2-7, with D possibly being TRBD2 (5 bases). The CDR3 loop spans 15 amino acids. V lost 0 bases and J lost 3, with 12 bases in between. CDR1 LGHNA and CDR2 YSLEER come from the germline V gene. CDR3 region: CASSQDRWAGYEQYF. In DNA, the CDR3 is TGCGCCAGCAGCCAAGATAGGTGGGCGGGCTACGAGCAGTACTTC.